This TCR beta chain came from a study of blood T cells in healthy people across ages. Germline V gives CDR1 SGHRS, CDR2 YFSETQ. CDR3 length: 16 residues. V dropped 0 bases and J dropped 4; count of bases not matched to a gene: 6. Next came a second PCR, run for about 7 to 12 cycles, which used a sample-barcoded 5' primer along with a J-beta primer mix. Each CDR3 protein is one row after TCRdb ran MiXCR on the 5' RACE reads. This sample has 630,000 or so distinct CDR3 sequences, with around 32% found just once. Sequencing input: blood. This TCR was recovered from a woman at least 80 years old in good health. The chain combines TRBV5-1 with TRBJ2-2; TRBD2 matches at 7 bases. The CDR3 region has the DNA TGCGCCAGCAGCTTGGAGAGCGGGGCCCTCACCGGGGAGCTGTTTTTT. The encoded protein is CASSLESGALTGELFF.